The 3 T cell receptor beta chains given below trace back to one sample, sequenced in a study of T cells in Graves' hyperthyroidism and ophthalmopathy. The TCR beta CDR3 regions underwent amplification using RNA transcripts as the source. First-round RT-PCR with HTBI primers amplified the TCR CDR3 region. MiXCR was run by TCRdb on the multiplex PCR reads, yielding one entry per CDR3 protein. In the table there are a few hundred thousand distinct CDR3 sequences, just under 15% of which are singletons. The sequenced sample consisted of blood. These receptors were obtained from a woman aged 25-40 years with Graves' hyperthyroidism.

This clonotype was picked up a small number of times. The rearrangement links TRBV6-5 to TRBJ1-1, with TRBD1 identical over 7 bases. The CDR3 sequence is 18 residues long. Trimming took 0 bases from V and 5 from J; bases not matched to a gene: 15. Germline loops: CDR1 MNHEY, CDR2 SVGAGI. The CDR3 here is CASSYSRLGRGRGTEAFF. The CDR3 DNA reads TGTGCCAGCAGTTACTCGAGGCTGGGCAGGGGGAGAGGGACTGAAGCTTTCTTT.

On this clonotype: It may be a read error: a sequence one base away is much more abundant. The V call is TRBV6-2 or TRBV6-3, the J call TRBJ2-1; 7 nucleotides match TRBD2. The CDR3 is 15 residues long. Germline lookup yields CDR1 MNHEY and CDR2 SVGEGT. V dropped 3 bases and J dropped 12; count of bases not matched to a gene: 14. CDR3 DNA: TGTGCCAGCAGTTATACCGGGACTGGCGGGAGTTCGCAGTTCTTC. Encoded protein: CASSYTGTGGSSQFF.

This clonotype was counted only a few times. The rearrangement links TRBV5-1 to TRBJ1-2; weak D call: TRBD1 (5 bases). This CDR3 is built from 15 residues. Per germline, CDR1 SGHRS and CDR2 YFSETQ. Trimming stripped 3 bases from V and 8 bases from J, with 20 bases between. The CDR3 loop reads CASSSSPGLRSGYTF. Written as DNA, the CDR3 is TGCGCCAGCAGCTCATCCCCGGGACTCCGGTCCGGCTACACCTTC.